This T cell receptor beta chain is drawn from a study of spatial heterogeneity in lung cancer. Across the study: Beta-chain sequences consistently outnumbered alpha-chain sequences in detection. General observations from the study: Follow-up blood showed ubiquitous expanded tumor TCRs less than blood at resection did.

In this sample, this clonotype turned up a few times. Its antigen is currently unknown. Time point denoted: sample taken at primary tumor resection. Sequencing was performed on whole RNA extracted from tumor and nontumor lung tissue, or from frozen PBMC, and the material was left unsorted. Using its own MiXCR run on the 5' RACE reads, TCRdb lists one record per CDR3 protein. The repertoire includes about 92,000 distinct CDR3 sequences, about an eighth of them detected once, and approximately 39% sits in the top ten. Trimming at V came to 4 bases and at J to 5 bases, leaving 6 bases not matched to a gene. This CDR3 region has 15 residues. The V gene's germline CDR1 is DFQATT and CDR2 SNEGSKA (reference sequence).

This chain connects TRBV20-1 to TRBJ2-2, with TRBD2 matching 11 bases. This clonotype was obtained from a male donor with early-stage non-small cell lung cancer. The sample here was PBMCs, taken at surgery. The CDR3 loop is CSATLAGGRTGELFF. In DNA, the CDR3 is TGCAGTGCTACGCTAGCGGGAGGTCGAACCGGGGAGCTGTTTTTT.